This TCR beta chain was sequenced for a study of chemoradiotherapy in HPV16-positive cancers. Study-wide context: A couple of HPV16-positive patients' cells yielded candidate HPV-specific clones and common motifs. Whole-study findings and limits: Non-HPV-specific T cells did not expand in tumors during treatment, whereas candidate HPV-specific clones and E7-related motifs did.

With 1 base removed from V and 0 bases from J, the gap between germline ends came to 7 bases. The germline CDR1 and CDR2 sequences are LNHDA and SQIVND (reference sequence). The length of the CDR3 is 15 residues. Assay used: immunoSEQ multiplex PCR; TCRdb lists only in-frame clones, some missing. The table has roughly 25,000 clones, 94% seen once. This clone was detected once. Antigen unknown. The sample was gathered from a patient who underwent chemoradiotherapy. This receptor was taken from a human donor with HPV-associated anogenital cancer. The chain recombines TRBV19 with TRBJ1-5; TRBD1 might be the D (6 bases). The CDR3 nucleotides are TGTGCCAGTAGTATAGTGGGACATAGCAATCAGCCCCAGCATTTT. It encodes CASSIVGHSNQPQHF. The full variable domain, completed using reference TRBV19 and TRBJ1-5, is DGGITQSPKYLFRKEGQNVTLSCEQNLNHDAMYWYRQDPGQGLRLIYYSQIVNDFQKGDIAEGYSVSREKKESFPLTVTSAQKNPTAFYLCASSIVGHSNQPQHFGDGTRLSIL.